These 25 T cell receptor beta chains were all obtained from the same sample, sequenced in a study of T cell responses to AZD1222 COVID-19 vaccine. Some clones are missing from TCRdb's copy, which holds only in-frame ones; the method was immunoSEQ multiplex PCR. The table lists roughly 120,000 clones, more than 80% of them singletons. The sequencing used peripheral blood, collected 28 days after the second dose of the MenACWY control vaccine. These receptors were collected from an adult who received the MenACWY meningococcal vaccine as a control.

V and J are TRBV29-1 and TRBJ2-2; D gene unclear. Trimming took off 4 bases at V and 0 bases at J, with 15 bases between the two ends. Germline CDR1 reads SQVTM; CDR2 reads ANQGSEA. The CDR3 sequence is 16 residues long. Written as DNA, the CDR3 is TGCAGCGTTGTTTCTGGCATCGACGCGAACACCGGGGAGCTGTTTTTT. This gives the protein CSVVSGIDANTGELFF.

The chain couples TRBV12-2 to TRBJ1-3; TRBD1 is the table's D call and was not checked against the DNA. TRBV12-2 is assigned pseudogene status. The CDR3 extends over 17 amino acids. In DNA form, the CDR3 reads TGTGCAAGTCGCTTAGCGGACAGCCTTCAAGCCGGAAACACCATATATTTT. This encodes CASRLADSLQAGNTIYF.

The chain joins TRBV10-2 to TRBJ1-1; D may be TRBD1 (6 bases). The V end lost 7 bases, the J end lost 0 bases, and 24 bases lay between the germline ends. In germline, CDR1 is WSHSY, CDR2 SAAADI. This CDR3 is built from 18 residues. The chain's CDR3 is CASKGGSQGSILNTEAFF. The DNA for the CDR3 is TGCGCCAGCAAAGGGGGAAGTCAGGGTTCGATTTTGAACACTGAAGCTTTCTTT.

Note on this clone: Other DNA sequences in this specimen translate into the identical CDR3. This chain connects TRBV15 to TRBJ2-7, with TRBD1 as a possible D gene (6 bases). This CDR3 comprises 14 residues. Trimming took off 5 bases at V and 5 bases at J, with 16 bases between the two ends. Germline CDR1 LNHNV, CDR2 YYDKDF (reference sequence). The CDR3 protein is CATSRDTQGHEQYF. The CDR3 region has the DNA TGTGCCACCAGCCGGGACACCCAAGGCCACGAGCAGTACTTC.

The chain joins TRBV6-5 to TRBJ1-1; tentative D call: TRBD1 (5 bases). This CDR3 is 15 amino acids long. Trimming removed 3 bases from V and 3 bases from J, with 14 bases in between. The germline gives CDR1 MNHEY, CDR2 SVGAGI. DNA for the CDR3: TGTGCCAGCAGTTATGACGGGGCGCGGGACACTGAAGCTTTCTTT. It codes for CASSYDGARDTEAFF.

The CDR3 sequence: CASSHTGDFGYTF. Written as DNA, the CDR3 is TGTGCCAGCAGTCACACAGGGGATTTTGGCTACACCTTC. The chain carries TRBV27 and TRBJ1-2; 7 bases align to TRBD1. Trimming at V came to 5 bases and at J to 7 bases, leaving 7 bases not matched to a gene. In germline, CDR1 is MNHEY, CDR2 SMNVEV (reference sequence). The CDR3 covers 13 residues.

V usage is TRBV27 and J usage is TRBJ2-7, with TRBD2 matching over 9 bases. CDR1 is MNHEY and CDR2 is SMNVEV in the germline V gene (reference sequence). V shed 6 bases, J shed 6 bases, and the junction held 12 bases outside the gene matches. The CDR3 length is 15 residues. The CDR3 bases are TGTGCCAGCAGGCACCTTAGCGGGAGTGTTAGCGAGCAGTACTTC. Translation gives CASRHLSGSVSEQYF.

The V gene is TRBV28, the J gene TRBJ1-1; D might be TRBD1 (6 bases). The CDR3 consists of 16 residues. V was clipped by 3 bases and J by 10 bases, with 24 bases between them. Germline values: CDR1 MDHEN, CDR2 SYDVKM. The chain's CDR3 is CASSFWGASFSRGAFF. For the CDR3, the DNA is TGTGCCAGCAGTTTTTGGGGGGCGTCATTCTCTCGAGGAGCTTTCTTT.

The chain links TRBV7-2 to TRBJ1-2, with D uncertain. The CDR3 is made up of 16 amino acids. Deletions cut 2 bases from V and 4 bases from J, with 17 bases between. Germline values: CDR1 SGHTA, CDR2 FQGNSA. Written as DNA, the CDR3 is TGTGCCAGCAGCTTAAACCGGCAGCCTTTTAGCTATGGCTACACCTTC. Residues: CASSLNRQPFSYGYTF. The full variable domain, its missing parts supplied by reference TRBV7-2 and TRBJ1-2, is GAGVSQSPSNKVTEKGKDVELRCDPISGHTALYWYRQSLGQGLEFLIYFQGNSAPDKSGLPSDRFSAERTGGSVSTLTIQRTQQEDSAVYLCASSLNRQPFSYGYTFGSGTRLTVV.

There are a few counts of this clone. This chain links TRBV29-1 with TRBJ2-1, with 11 bases identical to TRBD2. V trimming: 7 bases; J trimming: 4 bases; junction bases outside the gene matches: 6. The CDR3 has 14 amino acids. Germline CDR1 reads SQVTM; CDR2 reads ANQGSEA. CDR3 residues: CSALTSGDYNEQFF. The DNA for the CDR3 is TGCAGCGCCCTGACTAGCGGGGATTACAATGAGCAGTTCTTC.

The gene calls are TRBV3-1 (or the pseudogene TRBV3-2) and TRBJ1-1; 8 positions match TRBD1. Germline V lookup: CDR1 LGHDT, CDR2 YNNKEL (reference sequence). This CDR3 has 17 residues. V shed 2 bases, J shed 2 bases, and the junction held 10 bases outside the gene matches. For the CDR3, the DNA is TGTGCCAGCAGCCAACCTGCCGGACAGGGAGTCAACACTGAAGCTTTCTTT. Protein sequence: CASSQPAGQGVNTEAFF.

The chain combines TRBV7-2 with TRBJ2-5, with D perhaps TRBD1 or TRBD2 (5 bases each). This CDR3 is 17 amino acids long. Germline CDR1 and CDR2: SGHTA and FQGNSA. V was cut by 5 bases and J by 2 bases, with 21 bases left in between. The CDR3 spells CASSLGAYGAVQETQYF. The CDR3 DNA follows: TGTGCCAGCAGCCTAGGGGCCTATGGAGCGGTACAAGAGACCCAGTACTTC. Looking up the rest from reference TRBV7-2 and TRBJ2-5 gives the full variable domain: GAGVSQSPSNKVTEKGKDVELRCDPISGHTALYWYRQSLGQGLEFLIYFQGNSAPDKSGLPSDRFSAERTGGSVSTLTIQRTQQEDSAVYLCASSLGAYGAVQETQYFGPGTRLLVL.

The genes are TRBV6-2 or TRBV6-3 and TRBJ2-7; TRBD2 matches at 11 bases. V lost 2 bases and J lost 1; bases outside the gene matches: 16. The CDR3 runs to 20 residues. Germline CDR1 MNHEY, CDR2 SVGEGT. CDR3 loop: CASSYPTSFPLAGGSYEQYV. In DNA form, the CDR3 reads TGTGCCAGCAGTTACCCGACCTCGTTCCCTCTAGCGGGGGGATCCTACGAGCAGTACGTC.

This clone was found a few times. The V and J genes are TRBV7-6 and TRBJ1-6, with unresolved D. With 1 base removed from V and 12 bases from J, the gap between germline ends came to 7 bases. The length of the CDR3 is 12 residues. Germline-derived CDR1 and CDR2 are SGHVS and FNYEAQ. CDR3 region: CASSLVPGPLHF. DNA of the CDR3: TGTGCCAGCAGCTTAGTCCCTGGACCCCTCCACTTT.

The chain links TRBV2 to TRBJ1-2, with 10 bases that match TRBD1. The germline V gene encodes CDR1 SNHLY and CDR2 FYNNEI. The junction had 2 bases not matched to a gene; V was cut back by 0 bases and J by 7 bases. The CDR3 is 14 residues long. The CDR3 bases are TGTGCCAGCAGTGAAGCGGGGACAGGGGTTGGCTACACCTTC. It yields the protein CASSEAGTGVGYTF. Complete variable domain (other parts from reference TRBV2 and TRBJ1-2): EPEVTQTPSHQVTQMGQEVILRCVPISNHLYFYWYRQILGQKVEFLVSFYNNEISEKSEIFDDQFSVERPDGSNFTLKIRSTKLEDSAMYFCASSEAGTGVGYTFGSGTRLTVV.

The V call is TRBV7-6, the J call TRBJ2-1, with TRBD2 matching 8 bases. This CDR3 is 16 amino acids long. J was trimmed by 3 bases and V by 5 bases; bases with no gene match: 9. From germline, CDR1 is SGHVS and CDR2 FNYEAQ. The CDR3 here is CASSLRLAQSYNEQFF. CDR3 in DNA: TGTGCCAGCAGCCTCCGACTAGCGCAGAGCTACAATGAGCAGTTCTTC.

The chain joins TRBV24-1 to TRBJ2-3; D may match TRBD1 or TRBD2 (5 bases each). This CDR3 contains 16 residues. Germline V gene lookup returns CDR1 KGHDR and CDR2 SFDVKD. V lost 4 bases and J lost 1, with 14 bases in between. Here the CDR3 reads CATSEGSGRGTDTQYF. In nucleotides, the CDR3 is TGTGCCACCAGTGAGGGTTCAGGGAGAGGCACAGATACGCAGTATTTT.

The chain uses TRBV28 and TRBJ1-1; 8 nucleotides match TRBD1. Per the germline V gene, CDR1 is MDHEN and CDR2 is SYDVKM. The V segment lost 6 bases and the J segment 5 bases; nucleotides outside the gene matches: 8. The CDR3 runs to 14 residues. The CDR3 bases are TGTGCCAGCAGACACGACAGGGGATGGACTGAAGCTTTCTTT. It translates to CASRHDRGWTEAFF.

The chain has TRBV28 and TRBJ2-1; 14 bases are a match to TRBD2. Germline trimming cut 4 bases from V and 7 bases from J; bases unmatched to any gene: 15. This CDR3 has 19 amino acids. Germline CDR1 reads MDHEN; CDR2 reads SYDVKM. CDR3 residues: CASSYGLAGGNIRGNEQFF. CDR3 DNA: TGTGCCAGCAGTTACGGACTAGCGGGAGGAAATATACGAGGGAATGAGCAGTTCTTC.

Notes on this clone: Other DNA sequences in this sample translate to the same CDR3. The chain couples TRBV18 to TRBJ1-5; a weak D match, TRBD1 (6 bases). CDR3 length: 14 amino acids. Trimming shortened V by 2 bases and J by 7 bases, and 12 bases separated the two germline ends. Germline values: CDR1 KGHSH, CDR2 LQKENI. The CDR3 here is CASSPEQGNQPQHF. Written as DNA, the CDR3 is TGTGCCAGCTCACCAGAACAGGGAAACCAGCCCCAGCATTTT.

The chain carries TRBV7-6 and TRBJ2-3; 9 nucleotides agree with TRBD1. CDR3 length: 15 amino acids. Germline V lookup: CDR1 SGHVS, CDR2 FNYEAQ. The trim removed 4 bases at V and 7 bases at J, leaving 9 bases unmatched. The CDR3 is CASSYDGQGPNTQYF. The CDR3 region has the DNA TGTGCCAGCAGCTACGACGGACAGGGGCCGAATACGCAGTATTTT.

The sample holds one count of this clone. This chain links TRBV4-2 with TRBJ2-3; 12 positions match TRBD2. CDR1 is LGHNA and CDR2 is YNFKEQ in the germline V gene. V lost 0 bases, J lost 6 bases, and 10 bases stayed unmatched. The CDR3 loop spans 18 amino acids. In DNA form, the CDR3 reads TGTGCCAGCAGCCAAGATTTACGCCTAGCGGGGGGGCTGGATACGCAGTATTTT. This translates into CASSQDLRLAGGLDTQYF.

The V and J genes are TRBV5-1 and TRBJ2-3; 7 nucleotides align to TRBD2. CDR3 size: 18 residues. Unmatched junction bases numbered 14, after V lost 4 bases and J lost 0 bases. Germline loops: CDR1 SGHRS, CDR2 YFSETQ. The CDR3 spells CASSASAWRAGSTDTQYF. In DNA form, the CDR3 reads TGCGCCAGCAGCGCCTCAGCTTGGCGAGCGGGGAGCACAGATACGCAGTATTTT. Full variable domain (remainder filled in from reference TRBV5-1 and TRBJ2-3): KAGVTQTPRYLIKTRGQQVTLSCSPISGHRSVSWYQQTPGQGLQFLFEYFSETQRNKGNFPGRFSGRQFSNSRSEMNVSTLELGDSALYLCASSASAWRAGSTDTQYFGPGTRLTVL.

The CDR3 DNA reads TGTGCCAGCAGTTTAATCGCAGATACGCAGTATTTT. Protein: CASSLIADTQYF. The V and J genes are TRBV28 and TRBJ2-3; D remains ambiguous. CDR1 and CDR2 from the germline V gene are MDHEN and SYDVKM. The CDR3 contains 12 residues. V lost 2 bases to trimming and J lost 4 bases, with 4 bases between them.

This chain uses TRBV28 with TRBJ1-5, with 7 positions matching TRBD1. The germline CDR1 and CDR2 sequences are MDHEN and SYDVKM. The CDR3 loop spans 16 amino acids. The trim removed 7 bases at V and 3 bases at J, leaving 12 bases unmatched. In DNA form, the CDR3 reads TGTGCCAGCATTACCAGGGGGTACAAAGACAATCAGCCCCAGCATTTT. Translation: CASITRGYKDNQPQHF.